This TCR beta chain was sequenced for a study of T cells in Graves' hyperthyroidism and ophthalmopathy. Whole-study context: Upon initial diagnosis and before any treatment, peripheral blood was collected.

Broader study findings: Researchers found most expanded thyroid clonotypes above 0.001 in blood as well.

The TCR beta CDR3 regions underwent amplification using RNA transcripts as the source. The HTBI set primed first-round TCR CDR3 RT-PCR. One entry per CDR3 protein results from TCRdb running MiXCR on the multiplex PCR reads. The table has about 840,000 distinct CDR3 sequences, 38% seen once. Stable hyperthyroidism: no ophthalmopathy progression over 18 months of follow-up. The diagnoses drew upon clinical symptoms, serum thyroxine and TRAb, thyroid ultrasound and orbital computed tomography. This clonotype was picked up a small number of times. The antigen remains unidentified. The TCR sequence derives from a man aged 18 to 30 with Graves' hyperthyroidism. Sequencing input: blood.

The CDR3 region has the DNA TGTGCCAGCAGCTTAGGTCGACTAGCGGGAGGGTACTTC. As protein: CASSLGRLAGGYF. The chain links TRBV11-2 to TRBJ2-7, with 13 positions matching TRBD2. This CDR3 comprises 13 residues. V lost 1 base, J lost 12 bases, and 3 bases stayed unmatched. In germline, CDR1 is SGHAT, CDR2 FQNNGV.